Presented here are 32 T cell receptor beta chains from one specimen sequenced in a study of T cells after yellow fever vaccination. One entry per CDR3 protein results from TCRdb running MiXCR on the 5' RACE reads. The sample gives around 600,000 distinct CDR3 sequences, around 12% of which show up once; 15% is in the top ten. The sequences come from PBMCs, collected on the day of the yellow fever booster vaccination. All receptors come from a man aged 30 to 39 who received the YFV17D yellow fever vaccine.

This clonotype was seen ten or more times. The chain employs TRBV11-2 and TRBJ1-1, with D tentatively TRBD1 (5 bases). This CDR3 spans 16 amino acids. The germline CDR1 and CDR2 sequences are SGHAT and FQNNGV. V was shortened by 1 base and J by 5 bases, with 17 bases between the two germline ends. The CDR3 sequence is CASSLAVGTKLTEAFF. Written as DNA, the CDR3 is TGTGCCAGCAGCTTAGCGGTCGGGACGAAGCTGACTGAAGCTTTCTTT.

This clonotype was detected a few times. The chain joins TRBV10-3 to TRBJ2-3; the D is unclear. The V and J ends lost 0 bases and 9 bases respectively, with 13 bases between them. CDR3 length equals 14 residues. Germline CDR1 is ENHRY and CDR2 is SYGVKD. CDR3 sequence: CAISESKRPFTQYF. CDR3 nucleotides: TGTGCCATCAGTGAGTCGAAACGTCCATTCACGCAGTATTTT.

The genes are TRBV2 and TRBJ2-1; possible D gene TRBD2, 6 bases. The V gene's germline CDR1 is SNHLY and CDR2 FYNNEI. This CDR3 comprises 13 residues. Between the trimmed V and J ends, which lost 4 bases and 7 bases, there was a span of 11 bases. The CDR3 DNA reads as TGTGCCAGCAGTGTCGTCCGGGAGAATGAGCAGTTCTTC. Its translation: CASSVVRENEQFF.

This clonotype was found a few times. The J gene is TRBJ1-1, the V gene TRBV27; 11 nucleotides line up with TRBD1. The CDR3 consists of 15 residues. The V gene's germline CDR1 is MNHEY and CDR2 SMNVEV (reference sequence). V trimming: 4 bases; J trimming: 10 bases; junction bases outside the gene matches: 11. CDR3: CASSSSIGQGARAFF. CDR3 DNA: TGTGCCAGCAGTTCATCGATCGGACAGGGGGCTCGAGCTTTCTTT.

With regard to this clonotype: This may arise from a read error, as a much more abundant clone is one base away. No conserved phenylalanine or tryptophan is present at the end of the CDR3, so a read error is the likely explanation. The chain recombines TRBV29-1 with TRBJ2-7, with D perhaps TRBD1 (6 bases). The V gene lost 3 bases and the J gene lost 5 bases, with 11 bases spanning the gap. Looked up from germline, CDR1 is SQVTM and CDR2 is ANQGSEA. The CDR3 is made up of 12 amino acids. The CDR3 coding sequence is TGCAGCGTTGATGCAGGGGCGAACGAGCAGTACCTC. Its protein is CSVDAGANEQYL.

This clonotype was counted only a few times. The rearrangement joins TRBV2 to TRBJ2-2, with D perhaps TRBD2 (5 bases). Deletions cut 9 bases from V and 0 bases from J, with 23 bases between. The CDR3 runs 18 residues. CDR1 SNHLY and CDR2 FYNNEI come from the germline V gene. CDR3 sequence: CARAGVRGATPNTGELFF. The CDR3 region has the DNA TGTGCCAGGGCTGGGGTTCGGGGAGCCACTCCGAACACCGGGGAGCTGTTTTTT.

Only a few counts were recorded for this clonotype. This sequence joins TRBV30 and TRBJ2-6, with D possibly matching TRBD2 (5 bases). From germline, CDR1 is GTSNPN and CDR2 SVGIG (reference sequence). This CDR3 is built from 20 residues. Trimming took 2 bases from V and 0 from J, leaving 23 bases between them. The CDR3 DNA is TGTGCCTGGAGTTTTTACAGCCGGGGTTTTAGGCACTCTGGGGCCAACGTCCTGACTTTC. This encodes CAWSFYSRGFRHSGANVLTF. Filled out from reference TRBV30 and TRBJ2-6, the complete variable domain reads SQTIHQWPATLVQPVGSPLSLECTVEGTSNPNLYWYRQAAGRGLQLLFYSVGIGQISSEVPQNLSASRPQDRQFILSSKKLLLSDSGFYLCAWSFYSRGFRHSGANVLTFGAGSRLTVL.

A few counts support this clonotype. The chain carries TRBV3-1 and TRBJ2-7; 13 bases fit TRBD2. J gave up 2 bases and V 1 base, and 8 bases lay outside the gene matches. The CDR3 length is 18 residues. In germline, CDR1 is LGHDT, CDR2 YNNKEL (reference sequence). CDR3 loop: CASSQGPSGLAGAYEQYF. The CDR3 DNA reads TGTGCCAGCAGCCAAGGACCCTCTGGACTAGCGGGAGCCTACGAGCAGTACTTC.

This clonotype was observed many times. The chain joins TRBV20-1 to TRBJ2-3; 9 bases fit TRBD2. The germline V gene encodes CDR1 DFQATT and CDR2 SNEGSKA (reference sequence). Unmatched junction bases numbered 15, after V lost 5 bases and J lost 3 bases. The CDR3 runs to 17 residues. CDR3 loop: CSAFDLPGLAWTDTQYF. CDR3 sequence (DNA): TGCAGTGCTTTCGACCTACCGGGACTAGCTTGGACAGATACGCAGTATTTT.

The rearrangement links TRBV29-1 to TRBJ1-4; D remains ambiguous. This CDR3 spans 13 amino acids. Per germline, CDR1 SQVTM and CDR2 ANQGSEA. V lost 5 bases to trimming and J lost 0 bases, with 7 bases between them. In DNA, the CDR3 is TGCAGCGTTATGGGGACAACTAATGAAAAACTGTTTTTT. Translation gives CSVMGTTNEKLFF. The entire variable domain, with the rest obtained from reference TRBV29-1 and TRBJ1-4, is as follows: SAVISQKPSRDICQRGTSLTIQCQVDSQVTMMFWYRQQPGQSLTLIATANQGSEATYESGFVIDKFPISRPNLTFSTLTVSNMSPEDSSIYLCSVMGTTNEKLFFGSGTQLSVL.

This clonotype has more than one count but fewer than ten. This rearrangement joins TRBV3-1 to TRBJ2-1, with 8 bases that match TRBD1. Germline V gene data show CDR1 as LGHDT and CDR2 as YNNKEL (reference sequence). The CDR3 totals 15 residues. V gave up 5 bases and J gave up 5 bases; unmatched junction bases: 8. The CDR3 region has the DNA TGTGCCAGCAGCTTCAGACAGGGGAGAAACAATGAGCAGTTCTTC. Protein: CASSFRQGRNNEQFF.

Details on this clonotype: A single base separates this from a much larger clone, so it may be a read error. The chain has TRBV12-5 and TRBJ2-3, with 9 bases aligning to TRBD2. CDR3 length equals 14 residues. Germline loops: CDR1 LGHNT, CDR2 FRNRAP. CDR3 amino acids: CVSGLAGNTDTQYF. CDR3 DNA sequence: TGTGTTAGTGGGCTAGCGGGGAACACAGATACGCAGTATTTT.

V gene TRBV5-1 combines with J gene TRBJ2-7; D is undetermined. V lost 0 bases and J lost 3, with 7 bases in between. This CDR3 spans 13 amino acids. The germline V gene encodes CDR1 SGHRS and CDR2 YFSETQ. The chain's CDR3 is CASSLVDDYEQYF. CDR3 nucleotide sequence: TGCGCCAGCAGCTTGGTGGACGACTACGAGCAGTACTTC.

This clonotype was seen only a few times. This chain joins TRBV9 and TRBJ1-1; TRBD1 matches at 9 bases. Germline-derived CDR1 and CDR2 are SGDLS and YYNGEE. CDR3 size: 16 residues. Trimming at V came to 4 bases and at J to 4 bases, leaving 11 bases not matched to a gene. CDR3 sequence: CASSKGQGLGGTEAFF. DNA for the CDR3: TGTGCCAGCAGCAAGGGACAGGGACTCGGGGGCACTGAAGCTTTCTTT.

The chain uses TRBV20-1 and TRBJ2-1, with D tentatively TRBD1 or TRBD2 (5 bases each). V was shortened by 5 bases and J by 9 bases, with 17 bases between the two germline ends. Germline CDR1 DFQATT, CDR2 SNEGSKA (reference sequence). The CDR3 is made up of 13 amino acids. The DNA for the CDR3 is TGCAGTGCTTCGAGGACTGTAAGGGGTGAGCAGTTCTTC. This gives the protein CSASRTVRGEQFF.

This clonotype was detected a few times. V usage is TRBV20-1 and J usage is TRBJ1-3; D might be TRBD1 (5 bases). Trimming took off 7 bases at V and 2 bases at J, with 9 bases between the two ends. The CDR3 totals 12 residues. Germline V gene data show CDR1 as DFQATT and CDR2 as SNEGSKA (reference sequence). As DNA, the CDR3 is TGCAGTGGCCGGGGGGCTGGAAACACCATATATTTT. Its translation: CSGRGAGNTIYF.

This chain links TRBV5-1 with TRBJ2-1, with TRBD2 identical over 11 bases. This CDR3 comprises 16 residues. V lost 0 bases to trimming and J lost 8 bases; unmatched junction nucleotides: 7. Germline CDR1 is SGHRS and CDR2 is YFSETQ. As DNA, the CDR3 is TGCGCCAGCAGCTTGGGACTAGCGGGGAGAGTGTATGAGCAGTTCTTC. This sequence encodes CASSLGLAGRVYEQFF.

This clonotype was seen more than once but under ten times. This rearrangement joins TRBV12-3 or TRBV12-4 to TRBJ2-5, with a possible D match to TRBD2 (5 bases). V was shortened by 6 bases and J by 7 bases, with 12 bases between the two germline ends. CDR3 length: 12 amino acids. As DNA, the CDR3 is TGTGCCAGCAGACAGCCACTAGGGACCCAGTACTTC. Protein sequence: CASRQPLGTQYF.

V is TRBV18 and J is TRBJ2-2; 7 nucleotides line up with TRBD1. Germline CDR1 and CDR2: KGHSH and LQKENI. This CDR3 is built from 16 residues. The trim removed 2 bases at V and 6 bases at J, leaving 9 bases unmatched. CDR3 nucleotide sequence: TGTGCCAGCTCACCATTGATGGACAGGTCGTCCGGGGAGCTGTTTTTT. Protein: CASSPLMDRSSGELFF.

The genes are TRBV12-3 or TRBV12-4 and TRBJ1-2, with D unresolved. There are 13 residues in the CDR3. V lost 3 bases to trimming and J lost 1 base, with 6 bases between them. The CDR3 loop is CASSFSDNYGYTF. CDR3 nucleotides: TGTGCCAGCAGTTTCAGCGATAACTATGGCTACACCTTC.

J is TRBJ1-6 and V is TRBV7-2; 9 bases fit TRBD1. With V trimmed by 3 bases and J by 8 bases, 5 bases remained unmatched. This CDR3 region has 15 residues. Germline V lookup: CDR1 SGHTA, CDR2 FQGNSA. This CDR3 reads CASSFGGQGDSPLHF. The CDR3 DNA sequence: TGTGCCAGCAGCTTCGGGGGACAGGGTGATTCACCCCTCCACTTT.

This clonotype was detected ten times or more. The chain carries TRBV5-1 and TRBJ1-4; no clear D gene. The germline V gene has CDR1 SGHRS and CDR2 YFSETQ. The CDR3 totals 14 residues. Trimming took 2 bases from V and 4 from J, leaving 9 bases between them. CDR3 sequence (DNA): TGCGCCAGCAGCTTCCGGCGGGATAATGAAAAACTGTTTTTT. Amino acid sequence: CASSFRRDNEKLFF.

This sequence joins TRBV5-1 and TRBJ2-7, with D hard to call. Trimming stripped 4 bases from V and 2 bases from J, with 13 bases between. The CDR3 extends over 14 amino acids. Germline CDR1 and CDR2: SGHRS and YFSETQ. The CDR3 nucleotides are TGCGCCAGCAGCCTCCCAGACGTGACCTACGAGCAGTACTTC. It codes for CASSLPDVTYEQYF.

This clonotype was counted many times. The chain recombines TRBV7-8 with TRBJ2-7, with D tentatively TRBD2 (5 bases). Germline assignment: CDR1 SGHVS and CDR2 FQNEAQ. V lost 6 bases and J lost 2, with 17 bases in between. The CDR3 sequence is 15 residues long. The CDR3 DNA reads TGTGCCAGCAGGCGGAACACTGGACTCGCCTACGAGCAGTACTTC. It encodes CASRRNTGLAYEQYF.

This clonotype appeared a few times. This sequence joins TRBV7-9 and TRBJ2-1; D uncertain. This CDR3 spans 13 amino acids. Trimming pared 5 bases from V and 4 bases from J, leaving 9 bases between. The germline V gene encodes CDR1 SEHNR and CDR2 FQNEAQ (reference sequence). This chain's CDR3 is CASSHLPYNEQFF. For the CDR3, the DNA is TGTGCCAGCAGCCACCTGCCGTACAATGAGCAGTTCTTC.

The chain combines TRBV10-3 with TRBJ2-1; 9 bases match TRBD2. Unmatched junction bases numbered 9, after V lost 3 bases and J lost 3 bases. In germline, CDR1 is ENHRY, CDR2 SYGVKD. This CDR3 region has 17 residues. Here the CDR3 reads CAISDGGRVPHYNEQFF. CDR3 coding DNA: TGTGCCATCAGTGATGGCGGGAGGGTACCCCACTACAATGAGCAGTTCTTC.

This clonotype has only a few counts. The chain carries TRBV29-1 and TRBJ2-3; D is ambiguous. V was shortened by 8 bases and J by 5 bases, with 11 bases between the two germline ends. CDR1 is SQVTM and CDR2 is ANQGSEA in the germline V gene. CDR3 length: 11 amino acids. Written as DNA, the CDR3 is TGCAGCTTAACCCTCTTAGATACGCAGTATTTT. Amino acid sequence: CSLTLLDTQYF.

This clonotype was seen ten or more times. The rearrangement links TRBV2 to TRBJ2-7; 7 nucleotides line up with TRBD2. Per the germline V gene, CDR1 is SNHLY and CDR2 is FYNNEI. This CDR3 is 13 amino acids long. With 10 bases clipped from V and 2 bases from J, the junction kept 8 bases outside the gene matches. The CDR3 reads CATQEAGTYEQYF. In nucleotides, the CDR3 is TGTGCCACCCAAGAAGCGGGAACCTACGAGCAGTACTTC.

This clonotype was observed many times. J is TRBJ2-7 and V is TRBV5-5; D possibly corresponds to TRBD1 (6 bases). There are 14 residues in the CDR3. Germline assignment: CDR1 SGHKS and CDR2 YYEKEE (reference sequence). V lost 1 base to trimming and J lost 5 bases, with 13 bases between them. The CDR3 region is CASSLMVKGDEQYF. The CDR3 DNA sequence: TGTGCCAGCAGCTTGATGGTAAAGGGGGACGAGCAGTACTTC.

This clonotype occurred a few times. CDR3 protein: CSGTSGRPYEQYF. Written as DNA, the CDR3 is TGCAGTGGGACGTCAGGGAGACCCTACGAGCAGTACTTC. The chain joins TRBV20-1 to TRBJ2-7; the D gene could be TRBD1 or TRBD2 (5 bases each). Germline assignment: CDR1 DFQATT and CDR2 SNEGSKA (reference sequence). V was cut by 7 bases and J by 2 bases, with 15 bases left in between. This CDR3 region has 13 residues.

This rearrangement joins TRBV3-1 to TRBJ1-2; D gene ambiguous. The CDR3 spans 12 residues. V lost 1 base to trimming and J lost 7 bases, with 7 bases between them. Germline lookup yields CDR1 LGHDT and CDR2 YNNKEL (reference sequence). Here the CDR3 reads CASSQVEGGYTF. The CDR3 coding sequence is TGTGCCAGCAGCCAAGTCGAGGGTGGCTACACCTTC.

The chain is built from TRBV20-1 and TRBJ2-2, with 8 bases matching TRBD2. V dropped 3 bases and J dropped 5; count of bases not matched to a gene: 11. CDR1 DFQATT and CDR2 SNEGSKA come from the germline V gene (reference sequence). The CDR3 runs to 16 residues. CDR3 loop: CSARRAGGRFTGELFF. In nucleotides, the CDR3 is TGCAGTGCTAGGAGGGCGGGAGGAAGGTTTACCGGGGAGCTGTTTTTT.